This T cell receptor (beta chain) was retrieved from a study of CD8 T cells in cerebrospinal fluid in Alzheimer's disease. TCRdb re-called the 10x single-cell sequencing reads, yielding one record per CDR3 amino acid sequence without DNA. The sample shows 1,000 or so distinct CDR3 sequences, and roughly 8.2% sits with its ten largest clones. This clonotype is large (0.1 to 1%) by frequency. This CDR3 comprises 14 residues. Germline V gene sequence: CDR1 SEHNR, CDR2 FQNEAQ (reference sequence). The sequence came from a human donor with Alzheimer's disease. The V call is TRBV7-9, the J call TRBJ2-3; TCRdb calls TRBD1, which cannot be checked without DNA. The sequenced sample consisted of cerebrospinal fluid. The CDR3 protein is CASSSRTEPDTQYF.